One sample yielded the 19 T cell receptor beta chains listed below, sequenced in a study of T cell responses to AZD1222 COVID-19 vaccine. Using immunoSEQ multiplex PCR, the repertoire was profiled, and TCRdb retains in-frame clones only, with some absent. This repertoire shows 140,000 to 150,000 clones, 75% to 95% found once; its top ten account for under 1.5%. The sequences come from peripheral blood, collected on day 0 of AZD1222 vaccination. The receptor source for this set is an adult in good health.

The chain uses TRBV3-1 (or the pseudogene TRBV3-2) and TRBJ2-1; the D gene is possibly TRBD2 (6 bases). V gave up 7 bases and J gave up 5 bases, with 27 bases separating them. Germline V gene sequence: CDR1 LGHDT, CDR2 YNNKEL (reference sequence). This CDR3 has 18 residues. DNA for the CDR3: TGTGCCAGCACCCTGAGAACGGGAGCGGGCTACAACCACAATGAGCAGTTCTTC. Translating gives CASTLRTGAGYNHNEQFF.

This clone was picked up one time. The V gene is TRBV5-1, the J gene TRBJ2-1; the match to TRBD1 covers 11 bases. The germline V gene encodes CDR1 SGHRS and CDR2 YFSETQ. The CDR3 is made up of 13 amino acids. V shed 8 bases, J shed 8 bases, and the junction held 6 bases outside the gene matches. CDR3 nucleotides: TGCGCCAGTTCAGGACAGGGGGCCCATGAGCAGTTCTTC. Encoded protein: CASSGQGAHEQFF.

The V and J genes are TRBV19 and TRBJ1-4, with a weak D call TRBD1 (6 bases). Per the germline V gene, CDR1 is LNHDA and CDR2 is SQIVND (reference sequence). There are 16 residues in the CDR3. Trimming left V 3 bases short and J 2 bases short, with 13 bases between. The chain's CDR3 is CASSIMQGQTNEKLFF. The CDR3 DNA reads as TGTGCCAGTAGTATCATGCAGGGGCAGACTAATGAAAAACTGTTTTTT.

J is TRBJ1-6 and V is TRBV27, with D perhaps TRBD1 (5 bases). Germline loops: CDR1 MNHEY, CDR2 SMNVEV (reference sequence). This CDR3 is 14 amino acids long. Trimming took off 9 bases at V and 8 bases at J, with 17 bases between the two ends. The CDR3 reads CASRTGTGDSPLHF. CDR3 bases: TGTGCCAGTCGTACCGGGACGGGTGATTCACCCCTCCACTTT.

The rearrangement uses TRBV19 and TRBJ2-7, with 7 bases that match TRBD2. The CDR3 spans 16 residues. From germline, CDR1 is LNHDA and CDR2 SQIVND (reference sequence). Germline trimming cut 4 bases from V and 2 bases from J; bases unmatched to any gene: 11. CDR3 DNA sequence: TGTGCCAGTAGTAGCGGACTAGGCGGGCGACCCTACGAGCAGTACTTC. This translates into CASSSGLGGRPYEQYF.

The V call is TRBV4-1, the J call TRBJ1-4, with D maybe TRBD1 (6 bases). Trimming cost V 1 base and J 8 bases, with 14 bases left between them. Germline V gives CDR1 MGHRA, CDR2 YSYEKL. The CDR3 is 15 residues long. The CDR3 protein is CASSQAWGRGEKLFF. The CDR3 DNA is TGCGCCAGCAGCCAAGCCTGGGGGCGCGGAGAAAAACTGTTTTTT.

The rearrangement joins TRBV24-1 to TRBJ2-2; D gene uncertain. This CDR3 is 12 amino acids long. Germline lookup yields CDR1 KGHDR and CDR2 SFDVKD. Deletions cut 3 bases from V and 6 bases from J, with 4 bases between. CDR3 nucleotide sequence: TGTGCCACCAGTGATCTCGCCGGGGAGCTGTTTTTT. Residues: CATSDLAGELFF.

The rearrangement links TRBV5-1 to TRBJ1-1; a weak D match, TRBD1 (5 bases). The CDR3 spans 14 residues. Trimming left V 0 bases short and J 0 bases short, with 6 bases between. CDR1 is SGHRS, CDR2 YFSETQ, per germline. The CDR3 nucleotides are TGCGCCAGCAGCTTGGGGACATTGAACACTGAAGCTTTCTTT. It is translated as CASSLGTLNTEAFF.

The rearrangement links TRBV5-1 to TRBJ1-1; D gene unclear. V was trimmed by 0 bases and J by 3 bases, leaving 9 bases between them. The CDR3 runs to 14 residues. Germline V gene data show CDR1 as SGHRS and CDR2 as YFSETQ. The CDR3 loop is CASSLGQRDTEAFF. CDR3 coding DNA: TGCGCCAGCAGCTTGGGGCAACGAGACACTGAAGCTTTCTTT.

This clone was detected only once. The chain carries TRBV24-1 and TRBJ1-1; TRBD1 is a possible D gene (6 bases). With 0 bases removed from V and 7 bases from J, the gap between germline ends came to 11 bases. Germline V gives CDR1 KGHDR, CDR2 SFDVKD. The CDR3 contains 14 residues. DNA of the CDR3: TGTGCCACCAGTGATTTGACAGGGCGTGGTGAAGCTTTCTTT. Encoded protein: CATSDLTGRGEAFF.

The chain employs TRBV28 and TRBJ2-3; TRBD2 is a possible D gene (5 bases). V gave up 6 bases and J gave up 6 bases, with 28 bases separating them. Germline lookup yields CDR1 MDHEN and CDR2 SYDVKM. The CDR3 is 18 residues long. The CDR3: CASRPSYAGVGEWDTQYF. The DNA for the CDR3 is TGTGCCAGCAGGCCCTCCTATGCCGGGGTCGGGGAGTGGGATACGCAGTATTTT. The full variable domain, rest sourced from reference TRBV28 and TRBJ2-3, is DVKVTQSSRYLVKRTGEKVFLECVQDMDHENMFWYRQDPGLGLRLIYFSYDVKMKEKGDIPEGYSVSREKKERFSLILESASTNQTSMYLCASRPSYAGVGEWDTQYFGPGTRLTVL.

Here the CDR3 DNA reads TGTGCCAGCAGCTTATTGGGGGACATTTACGAGCAGTACTTC. It is translated as CASSLLGDIYEQYF. This chain joins TRBV11-1 and TRBJ2-7; TRBD1 is a possible D gene (6 bases). In germline, CDR1 is SGHAT, CDR2 FQDESV (reference sequence). Trimming shortened V by 2 bases and J by 4 bases, and 12 bases separated the two germline ends. The CDR3 contains 14 residues.

The V gene is TRBV7-6, the J gene TRBJ2-7; D possibly corresponds to TRBD2 (6 bases). Germline V lookup: CDR1 SGHVS, CDR2 FNYEAQ. Trimming removed 0 bases at V and 3 bases at J, with 15 bases between. The CDR3 totals 16 residues. CDR3 nucleotide sequence: TGTGCCAGCAGCTTAGCCCCCCCGGCGGGGAACTACGAGCAGTACTTC. The encoded protein is CASSLAPPAGNYEQYF.

This clone showed up just a few times. V and J are TRBV6-5 and TRBJ2-3, with 8 bases lining up with TRBD2. J lost 3 bases, V lost 5 bases, and 4 bases had no gene match. The CDR3 is 14 residues long. CDR1 MNHEY and CDR2 SVGAGI come from the germline V gene. CDR3 amino acids: CASSQKRETDTQYF. CDR3 nucleotide sequence: TGTGCCAGCAGTCAGAAGCGGGAGACAGATACGCAGTATTTT.

The genes are TRBV6-2 or TRBV6-3 and TRBJ1-1, with D possibly being TRBD1 (5 bases). V gave up 2 bases and J gave up 3 bases, with 10 bases separating them. This CDR3 is built from 14 residues. Germline values: CDR1 MNHEY, CDR2 SVGEGT. The CDR3, as DNA: TGTGCCAGCAGTTACCCAGGGTATGACACTGAAGCTTTCTTT. Encoded protein: CASSYPGYDTEAFF.

The genes are TRBV6-5 and TRBJ2-7, with D hard to call. V lost 2 bases to trimming and J lost 0 bases, with 5 bases between them. The germline V gene has CDR1 MNHEY and CDR2 SVGAGI. The CDR3 has 13 amino acids. The CDR3 region is CASSYSISYEQYF. The CDR3 DNA sequence: TGTGCCAGCAGTTACAGCATCTCCTACGAGCAGTACTTC.

The V and J genes are TRBV13 and TRBJ1-5; D uncertain. Germline V gene data show CDR1 as PRHDT and CDR2 as FYEKMQ (reference sequence). Trimming cost V 3 bases and J 7 bases, with 13 bases left between them. This CDR3 comprises 14 residues. The CDR3 region is CASSFRELGQPQHF. CDR3 bases: TGTGCCAGCAGCTTTCGGGAACTTGGCCAGCCCCAGCATTTT. The full variable domain, its missing parts supplied by reference TRBV13 and TRBJ1-5, is AAGVIQSPRHLIKEKRETATLKCYPIPRHDTVYWYQQGPGQDPQFLISFYEKMQSDKGSIPDRFSAQQFSDYHSELNMSSLELGDSALYFCASSFRELGQPQHFGDGTRLSIL.

V and J are TRBV3-1 (or the pseudogene TRBV3-2) and TRBJ2-5; 9 nucleotides line up with TRBD1. Germline CDR1 and CDR2: LGHDT and YNNKEL (reference sequence). The length of the CDR3 is 14 residues. V lost 4 bases to trimming and J lost 4 bases; unmatched junction nucleotides: 4. CDR3 region: CASSLPGQGETQYF. CDR3 nucleotide sequence: TGTGCCAGCAGCCTTCCGGGACAGGGAGAGACCCAGTACTTC.

This clone was seen a handful of times. The chain is built from TRBV7-3 and TRBJ2-1; D is possibly TRBD2 (6 bases). V lost 4 bases to trimming and J lost 1 base, with 8 bases between them. Germline V lookup: CDR1 SGHTA, CDR2 FQGTGA. The length of the CDR3 is 14 residues. CDR3 in amino acids: CASSSGSSYNEQFF. CDR3 in DNA: TGTGCCAGCAGCTCCGGGAGTTCCTACAATGAGCAGTTCTTC.